This T cell receptor (beta chain) was recovered during a study of T cells in Graves' hyperthyroidism and ophthalmopathy. Study-wide context: Peripheral blood specimens were obtained at initial diagnosis, prior to any treatment.

This CDR3 spans 13 amino acids. V was pared by 3 bases and J by 0 bases, with 7 bases between. Germline loops: CDR1 SQVTM, CDR2 ANQGSEA. RNA transcripts provided the source from which TCR beta CDR3 regions were amplified. TCR CDR3 underwent first-round RT-PCR with the HTBI primer set. TCRdb recomputed calls from the multiplex PCR reads with MiXCR, one row per CDR3 protein. The data hold nearly 600,000 distinct CDR3 sequences, with over 12% observed a single time. Findings of the study overall: Most thyroid clonotypes that were expanded above 0.001 also turned up in blood.

There are many counts of this clonotype. Its target is not known. This sequence was found in a young woman with Graves' ophthalmopathy. Sequencing was done on a sample of blood. This chain uses TRBV29-1 with TRBJ2-3; unclear D gene. The CDR3 sequence: CSVDETSTDTQYF. CDR3 nucleotide sequence: TGCAGCGTTGACGAGACTAGCACAGATACGCAGTATTTT.